The sequence of this T cell receptor beta chain was determined in a study of early T cells in non-severe SARS-CoV-2 infection. This clonotype was seen repeatedly, ten times or more. Its cognate antigen is unknown. TCRdb re-derived calls from the 5' RACE reads in MiXCR, one entry per CDR3 protein. Among 55,000 to 80,000 distinct CDR3 sequences listed, about 10% were seen once. Overall study results and limits: VDJdb-based matching was biased toward anti-spike CD8 responses and missed private and CD4 specificities.

Germline CDR1 and CDR2: MNHNS and SASEGT. The CDR3 totals 13 residues. The V end lost 0 bases, the J end lost 6 bases, and 6 bases lay between the germline ends. The clonotype was recovered from an adult who was a healthcare worker with PCR-confirmed SARS-CoV-2 infection or an uninfected control (not recorded which). Sequenced input: whole blood. V is TRBV6-1 and J is TRBJ1-5; D is unresolved. DNA for the CDR3: TGTGCCAGCAGTGAAGCCGGCCCTCAGCCCCAGCATTTT. Translation gives CASSEAGPQPQHF.